These 25 T cell receptor beta chains were sequenced from one sample in a study of OX40 agonist ivuxolimab in advanced cancers. Repertoires were generated with immunoSEQ multiplex PCR, while TCRdb's copy carries only in-frame clones and drops some. The sample carries around 64,000 clones, 75% to 90% recorded once. The source was CD4+ or CD8+ T cells sorted from blood, collected in a trial of the OX40 agonist ivuxolimab. The receptor set was obtained from an adult with an advanced solid tumor such as melanoma, head and neck, liver or kidney cancer.

This chain uses TRBV18 with TRBJ1-3; no firm D call. Germline assignment: CDR1 KGHSH and CDR2 LQKENI. Trimming left V 3 bases short and J 0 bases short, with 12 bases between. The CDR3 has 16 amino acids. The CDR3 region is CASSPLDTYSGNTIYF. CDR3 in DNA: TGTGCCAGCTCACCCCTAGACACTTACTCTGGAAACACCATATATTTT.

The V call is TRBV5-6, the J call TRBJ1-6; the match to TRBD1 covers 7 bases. The CDR3 loop spans 14 amino acids. Losses at the gene ends were 3 bases for V and 6 bases for J; bases not matched to a gene: 3. Germline CDR1 reads SGHDT; CDR2 reads YYEEEE. In nucleotides, the CDR3 is TGTGCCAGCAGCTCGACAGGGAGTAATTCACCCCTCCACTTT. It yields the protein CASSSTGSNSPLHF.

The sample holds one count of this clone. The genes are TRBV7-2 and TRBJ1-1, with D uncertain. The CDR3 contains 14 residues. Trimming took 4 bases from V and 0 from J, leaving 9 bases between them. Looked up from germline, CDR1 is SGHTA and CDR2 is FQGNSA. The CDR3: CASSSSGVNTEAFF. CDR3 DNA: TGTGCCAGCAGCTCCTCAGGAGTGAACACTGAAGCTTTCTTT.

The gene calls are TRBV19 and TRBJ1-2, with D uncertain. V dropped 7 bases and J dropped 4 bases, with 13 bases sitting between them. Germline-derived CDR1 and CDR2 are LNHDA and SQIVND (reference sequence). This CDR3 comprises 13 residues. The CDR3 spells CASKFSAGYGYTF. CDR3 in DNA: TGTGCCAGTAAATTTTCGGCCGGCTATGGCTACACCTTC.

The chain carries TRBV19 and TRBJ1-4; D uncertain. Trimming took off 3 bases at V and 0 bases at J, with 8 bases between the two ends. The CDR3 totals 15 residues. Germline loops: CDR1 LNHDA, CDR2 SQIVND (reference sequence). The CDR3 DNA reads TGTGCCAGTAGTATCGTCCGTACAACTAATGAAAAACTGTTTTTT. Residues: CASSIVRTTNEKLFF.

This chain links TRBV5-4 with TRBJ2-1, with 7 bases fitting TRBD2. Trimming removed 4 bases from V and 9 bases from J; junction bases left unmatched: 10. The germline CDR1 and CDR2 sequences are SGHNT and YYREEE (reference sequence). CDR3 length equals 14 residues. CDR3 sequence (DNA): TGTGCCAGCAGCCCCTTGAGCGGGGACCCTGAGCAGTTCTTC. This encodes CASSPLSGDPEQFF.

CDR3 coding DNA: TGTGCCAGCAGCTCACCTAGCGGGGGGGCTGTCGACAATGAGCAGTTCTTC. Its translation is CASSSPSGGAVDNEQFF. The chain combines TRBV7-9 with TRBJ2-1, with 12 bases aligning to TRBD2. Trimming removed 4 bases from V and 5 bases from J; junction bases left unmatched: 9. CDR3 size: 17 residues. The germline gives CDR1 SEHNR, CDR2 FQNEAQ (reference sequence). Full variable domain (remainder filled in from reference TRBV7-9 and TRBJ2-1): DTGVSQNPRHKITKRGQNVTFRCDPISEHNRLYWYRQTLGQGPEFLTYFQNEAQLEKSRLLSDRFSAERPKGSFSTLEIQRTEQGDSAMYLCASSSPSGGAVDNEQFFGPGTRLTVL.

The V gene is TRBV5-6, the J gene TRBJ2-7, with a weak D call TRBD2 (5 bases). The CDR3 length is 17 residues. V lost 1 base and J lost 0, with 17 bases in between. Germline V lookup: CDR1 SGHDT, CDR2 YYEEEE. CDR3 DNA: TGTGCCAGCAGCTTGTTGGCCCGGGATCAAAGCTCCTACGAGCAGTACTTC. Translating gives CASSLLARDQSSYEQYF.

The chain has TRBV6-1 and TRBJ2-3; D is uncertain. CDR3 length equals 11 residues. Germline lookup yields CDR1 MNHNS and CDR2 SASEGT. V was pared by 6 bases and J by 6 bases, with 7 bases between. CDR3 sequence: CASRNYDTQYF. The CDR3 DNA is TGTGCCAGCAGGAACTATGATACGCAGTATTTT.

J is TRBJ2-2 and V is TRBV6-1; D tentatively fits TRBD1 or TRBD2 (6 bases each). The CDR3 covers 14 residues. Germline CDR1 is MNHNS and CDR2 is SASEGT. V dropped 8 bases and J dropped 1 base, with 11 bases sitting between them. The CDR3 reads CASLRGQNTGELFF. CDR3 DNA: TGTGCCAGCTTACGGGGGCAGAACACCGGGGAGCTGTTTTTT.

V gene TRBV13 combines with J gene TRBJ2-3, with D perhaps TRBD2 (6 bases). CDR3 size: 16 residues. In germline, CDR1 is PRHDT, CDR2 FYEKMQ (reference sequence). V gave up 7 bases and J gave up 1 base, with 18 bases separating them. The CDR3 DNA reads TGTGCCAGCACCCGGTTTCGAGGCGGGGGCACAGATACGCAGTATTTT. Translation: CASTRFRGGGTDTQYF.

The rearrangement uses TRBV4-3 and TRBJ1-2; D uncertain. The V end lost 0 bases, the J end lost 7 bases, and 12 bases lay between the germline ends. Germline CDR1 is LGHNA and CDR2 is YSLEER. This CDR3 has 14 amino acids. The CDR3: CASSQDAAEGGYTF. The CDR3 nucleotides are TGCGCCAGCAGCCAAGATGCGGCAGAGGGTGGCTACACCTTC.

This chain links TRBV5-8 with TRBJ1-1, with D maybe TRBD1 (6 bases). V was trimmed by 2 bases and J by 1 base, leaving 6 bases between them. CDR3 size: 13 residues. Looked up from germline, CDR1 is SGHTS and CDR2 is YDEGEE. The CDR3 spells CASSLGGNTEAFF. The CDR3 DNA sequence: TGTGCCAGCAGCTTAGGGGGGAACACTGAAGCTTTCTTT.

This clone has only a few counts. J is TRBJ1-2 and V is TRBV11-2; TRBD1 might be the D (6 bases). The CDR3 extends over 12 amino acids. CDR1 is SGHAT and CDR2 is FQNNGV in the germline V gene. The V end was cut by 5 bases, the J end by 8 bases, with 12 bases between. The CDR3 region is CASSIQGGGYTF. The DNA for the CDR3 is TGTGCCAGCAGCATACAGGGTGGCGGCTACACCTTC.

The chain couples TRBV7-2 to TRBJ2-1; possible D gene TRBD2, 6 bases. V was trimmed by 1 base and J by 5 bases, leaving 9 bases between them. CDR3 length: 14 residues. Germline-derived CDR1 and CDR2 are SGHTA and FQGNSA. CDR3 nucleotides: TGTGCCAGCAGCTTAGGCGGGGCCCACAATGAGCAGTTCTTC. Translating gives CASSLGGAHNEQFF.

This clone has a single count. The chain employs TRBV18 and TRBJ1-1; no clear D gene. The V and J ends lost 3 bases and 7 bases respectively, with 15 bases between them. Per the germline V gene, CDR1 is KGHSH and CDR2 is LQKENI. This CDR3 contains 14 residues. The CDR3 is CASSPSILEGEAFF. DNA of the CDR3: TGTGCCAGCTCACCTTCCATATTAGAAGGTGAAGCTTTCTTT.

The CDR3 sequence is CASSGKRSYNEQFF. CDR3 DNA: TGTGCCAGCAGTGGTAAGAGATCCTACAATGAGCAGTTCTTC. The V call is TRBV2, the J call TRBJ2-1; D call uncertain. The germline V and J ends were trimmed by 4 bases and 1 base, with 8 bases remaining between them. Germline values: CDR1 SNHLY, CDR2 FYNNEI. The CDR3 spans 14 residues.

This clone was picked up a small number of times. This rearrangement joins TRBV18 to TRBJ2-4; 11 nucleotides align to TRBD2. V trimming: 2 bases; J trimming: 0 bases; junction bases outside the gene matches: 9. Germline CDR1 KGHSH, CDR2 LQKENI. The CDR3 has 19 residues. The CDR3, as DNA: TGTGCCAGCTCACCAGAAGTCCTAGCGGGGGGACTAGCCAAAAACATTCAGTACTTC. Its protein is CASSPEVLAGGLAKNIQYF.

J is TRBJ2-7 and V is TRBV30; 7 bases agree with TRBD1. The V gene end was trimmed by 1 base and the J gene end by 3 bases; junction bases not matched to a gene: 15. The CDR3 has 17 residues. CDR1 and CDR2 from the germline V gene are GTSNPN and SVGIG (reference sequence). CDR3 in DNA: TGTGCCTGGAGTGCCCCGAGGGGGCGCCTCAAAGTCTACGAGCAGTACTTC. Translating it yields CAWSAPRGRLKVYEQYF.

V is TRBV2 and J is TRBJ2-3, with a possible D match to TRBD2 (6 bases). This CDR3 region has 14 residues. V shed 6 bases and J shed 2 bases, with 12 bases lying between them. Germline lookup yields CDR1 SNHLY and CDR2 FYNNEI. The CDR3 spells CASSPAGPTDTQYF. The CDR3, as DNA: TGTGCCAGCAGCCCCGCGGGGCCCACAGATACGCAGTATTTT.

Written as DNA, the CDR3 is TGTGCCAGTTCACCCGGGGCCGCTGAAGCTTTCTTT. It yields the protein CASSPGAAEAFF. The chain combines TRBV19 with TRBJ1-1; TRBD1 is a possible D gene (5 bases). The germline V gene has CDR1 LNHDA and CDR2 SQIVND (reference sequence). The CDR3 is made up of 12 amino acids. The ends were cut back, 8 bases at V and 6 bases at J, with 13 bases in the middle.

V usage is TRBV10-3 and J usage is TRBJ1-2; D is undetermined. There are 12 residues in the CDR3. Germline V gene data show CDR1 as ENHRY and CDR2 as SYGVKD. V was trimmed by 2 bases and J by 8 bases, leaving 9 bases between them. In nucleotides, the CDR3 is TGTGCCATCAGTGAGGGGAAATCGGGCTACACCTTC. It codes for CAISEGKSGYTF.

This clone was seen more than once but under ten times. The chain uses TRBV11-2 and TRBJ1-1; D uncertain. The CDR3 contains 13 residues. CDR1 SGHAT and CDR2 FQNNGV come from the germline V gene. With 5 bases removed from V and 0 bases from J, the gap between germline ends came to 7 bases. The DNA of the CDR3 is TGTGCCAGCAGCACCAAGATGAACACTGAAGCTTTCTTT. Protein sequence: CASSTKMNTEAFF. The full variable domain, completed using reference TRBV11-2 and TRBJ1-1, is EAGVAQSPRYKIIEKRQSVAFWCNPISGHATLYWYQQILGQGPKLLIQFQNNGVVDDSQLPKDRFSAERLKGVDSTLKIQPAKLEDSAVYLCASSTKMNTEAFFGQGTRLTVV.

The chain recombines TRBV5-6 with TRBJ2-7; a weak D match, TRBD1 (5 bases). V lost 4 bases and J 6 bases, leaving 14 bases between the germline ends. The CDR3 extends over 13 amino acids. Germline assignment: CDR1 SGHDT and CDR2 YYEEEE. CDR3 bases: TGTGCCAGCAGCGCGAACAGGTTGGCCGAGCAGTACTTC. As protein: CASSANRLAEQYF.

The J gene is TRBJ1-2, the V gene TRBV5-1; D gene uncertain. This CDR3 is 16 amino acids long. The ends were cut back, 0 bases at V and 3 bases at J, with 15 bases in the middle. Per the germline V gene, CDR1 is SGHRS and CDR2 is YFSETQ. CDR3 DNA: TGCGCCAGCAGCTTGGTGCTCGGCAGAAGTTACTATGGCTACACCTTC. Translating gives CASSLVLGRSYYGYTF. The variable domain in full, with the rest retrieved from reference TRBV5-1 and TRBJ1-2, is KAGVTQTPRYLIKTRGQQVTLSCSPISGHRSVSWYQQTPGQGLQFLFEYFSETQRNKGNFPGRFSGRQFSNSRSEMNVSTLELGDSALYLCASSLVLGRSYYGYTFGSGTRLTVV.